This T cell receptor (beta chain) derives from a study of T cells after yellow fever vaccination. As for the study in general: Those fractions that held only low numbers of cells were prepared using the SMART-Seq v4 Ultra Low Input RNA kit.

Study-level findings and limits: Boosting was followed by the reappearance of most primary-vaccination clones (roughly 96% CD4, 88% CD8).

The TCR cDNA carried a universal primer site and UMIs from 5'RACE template switching. TCRdb re-called the 5' RACE reads with MiXCR, one entry per CDR3 protein. The sample lists about 340,000 distinct CDR3 sequences, around 12% seen once, with 2.5% to 3.5% in the top ten. The germline V gene has CDR1 MNHEY and CDR2 SVGEGT. The V and J ends lost 8 bases and 2 bases, in that order; junction bases with no gene match: 9. CDR3 size: 15 residues. Comments on this clonotype: What it binds is unknown.

Sequencing was performed on CD4+ T cells sorted from PBMCs, taken 15 days after the yellow fever booster vaccination. The chain links TRBV6-2 or TRBV6-3 to TRBJ2-3; TRBD2 agrees at 8 bases. The clonotype was recovered from a man between 18 and 35 years old who received the YFV17D yellow fever vaccine. The CDR3 spells CASLPGGATTDTQYF. In DNA form, the CDR3 reads TGTGCCAGCCTCCCGGGGGGGGCTACCACAGATACGCAGTATTTT.